Below, one TCR beta chain is given with its context. This clonotype was seen repeatedly, ten times or more. Its antigen remains unidentified. Per-base quality was not reported, and no clone a single base away is much larger than it. These data are taken from a study of neurological immune-mediated disorders (dated by TCRdb to the late 2010s). About the investigation overall: Among the roughly 34 multiple sclerosis patients, relapsing-remitting MS was present in around 30 and secondary progressive MS was present in 3. Using UMI-based sequencing, the study compared peripheral blood TCR-beta repertoires from patients with HTLV-I-associated myelopathy (HAM/TSP), patients with multiple sclerosis, and healthy controls. Alongside PBMC samples, the set of approximately 100 TCR-beta libraries contained longitudinal samples, technical triplicates, and paired CD4+ and CD8+ T-cell subsets that had been sorted. The cohort was made up of approximately 69 subjects, consisting of around 15 HAM/TSP patients, some 34 multiple sclerosis patients and about 20 healthy controls.

CDR1 DFQATT and CDR2 SNEGSKA are derived from the germline V gene (reference sequence). V lost 6 bases and J lost 8 bases, and the count of bases not matched to a germline gene is 8. Inclusive of the bounding cysteine and phenylalanine, the CDR3 is 14 residues long. Only CDR3 DNA remains: 42 bases, in frame from the first base. To synthesize cDNA, template-switch 5'RACE was performed with a primer carrying a 10-nucleotide random unique molecular identifier so that each TCR transcript was tagged. Each sequencing run produced over 160 million TCR-beta sequences covering 15-18 subjects. The RNeasy kit was used for extraction of total RNA. Using the KAPA Real-time Library Amplification kit, TCR-beta VDJ regions were amplified with primers for the TCR constant region and the 5'RACE anchor. Sample indexes and Illumina adaptors were added in a first PCR, after which library yield was increased in a second PCR. After Ampure bead purification, the roughly 650 bp TCR product was size-selected on a 2% E-gel SizeSelection system. Before pooling, library quality was checked on a Bioanalyzer, concentration was measured with Qubit, and libraries were quantified with the Kapa Library Quantification kit. An Illumina HiSeq 2500 sequenced the libraries paired-end 2 x 150 bp. To increase sequence diversity, roughly 24-31% phiX was spiked into each library pool. Per the source publication's procedure: Quality-filtered reads were processed with the UMI-based MiGEC pipeline, and over 75% of raw TCR sequences were removed by the MiGEC pipeline during error correction. IMGT germline references were used for aligning VDJ genes, and each clonotype was defined as a unique CDR3 amino acid sequence together with its V-J genes. Clonal expansion, Shannon diversity and CDR3 relatedness were evaluated with VDJtools (CalcPairwiseDistances, ClusterSamples), while phylogenetic trees were built in CLCbio workbench. Clones with at least 8 unique UMIs were defined as expanded, with this threshold being based on coefficient-of-variation modelling across technical triplicates. TCRdb cleaned the public reads at Q25 with fastp, built clones with MiXCR and kept in-frame beta chains. Every CDR3 protein is listed once, alongside the most common genes and DNA of its rows. The authors' filters were not applied to this entry. The sample profile shows approximately 100,000 distinct CDR3 sequences; 3% to 4% of them were found once. In total, the top ten clones hold around 6% of the sample.

For unsorted PBMC libraries, 2 million PBMCs were used after storage in RNAlater at -80 degrees C until RNA extraction. The multiple sclerosis patients were enrolled in a US clinical protocol that used magnetic resonance imaging to evaluate disease progression. PBMCs were separated from peripheral blood using Ficoll-Hypaque density gradient centrifugation and then cryopreserved in liquid nitrogen. Overall results and qualifications from the work: In a phylogenetic analysis, the repertoires of 18 out of 34 MS patients fell into a single cluster of related CDR3 sequences, pointing to a possible signature at the repertoire level. The MS cluster was not associated with any clinical or MRI features, and the authors stated that larger cohorts are needed. Expanded clones from different subjects shared no identical CDR3 amino acid sequences, which suggests that TCR-beta repertoires were private in all groups. TCR clonal expansion was greatest in HAM/TSP patients and smallest in MS patients, who ranked below even healthy controls.

Sequencing was carried out using PBMCs. The rearrangement combines TRBV20-1 with TRBJ1-6, and 9 bases in between align with TRBD1. The TCR was taken from a woman younger than 35 with multiple sclerosis. The CDR3 has the sequence CSAEGQGVDSPLHF. The DNA is as follows: TGCAGTGCCGAGGGACAGGGAGTAGATTCACCCCTCCACTTT.